A single sample is the source of the 15 T cell receptor beta chains below, sequenced in a study of cytomegalovirus exposure and HLA in healthy donors. Clones were read by immunoSEQ multiplex PCR, and TCRdb kept only the in-frame ones, dropping some. Found here are about 63,000 clones, roughly 90% of them singletons; the top ten hold 1% to 1.5%. The sequencing input was PBMCs. The receptors here all came from a woman younger than 35 in good health and CMV-seronegative.

This clone was detected a few times. The chain uses TRBV6-1 and TRBJ2-6, with 7 bases aligning to TRBD1. The CDR3 is 16 residues long. CDR1 is MNHNS, CDR2 SASEGT, per germline. The junction had 1 base not matched to a gene; V was cut back by 0 bases and J by 2 bases. CDR3 coding DNA: TGTGCCAGCAGTGAAGCAGGGGGCGCTGGGGCCAACGTCCTGACTTTC. Translated, it gives CASSEAGGAGANVLTF.

The chain couples TRBV10-3 to TRBJ1-1; 8 bases align to TRBD1. In germline, CDR1 is ENHRY, CDR2 SYGVKD. The CDR3 is 15 residues long. J lost 0 bases, V lost 10 bases, and 10 bases had no gene match. CDR3 protein: CATARTGTLNTEAFF. CDR3 nucleotide sequence: TGTGCCACCGCCCGGACAGGGACCTTGAACACTGAAGCTTTCTTT.

The CDR3 bases are TGTGCCAGCAAGAACCGGGACAGCTATAACTATGGCTACACCTTC. Translation gives CASKNRDSYNYGYTF. The chain joins TRBV5-8 to TRBJ1-2, with 7 bases aligning to TRBD1. CDR3 size: 15 residues. Germline V gene lookup returns CDR1 SGHTS and CDR2 YDEGEE. With V trimmed by 6 bases and J by 1 base, 9 bases remained unmatched.

The genes are TRBV7-9 and TRBJ1-4; TRBD1 matches at 7 bases. The CDR3 contains 15 residues. Looked up from germline, CDR1 is SEHNR and CDR2 is FQNEAQ (reference sequence). The V segment lost 5 bases and the J segment 3 bases; nucleotides outside the gene matches: 6. The CDR3 protein is CASSRITGANEKLFF. CDR3 DNA sequence: TGTGCCAGCAGCCGCATTACAGGGGCTAATGAAAAACTGTTTTTT.

The rearrangement links TRBV28 to TRBJ2-1; D might be TRBD2 (7 bases). Trimming cost V 2 bases and J 7 bases, with 18 bases left between them. This CDR3 has 16 residues. Germline CDR1 is MDHEN and CDR2 is SYDVKM. CDR3 amino acids: CASSLPLGGGGNEQFF. DNA for the CDR3: TGTGCCAGCAGTTTACCCTTGGGAGGGGGGGGTAATGAGCAGTTCTTC.

J is TRBJ2-1 and V is TRBV2; 10 bases line up with TRBD2. From germline, CDR1 is SNHLY and CDR2 FYNNEI. This CDR3 contains 15 residues. V was clipped by 7 bases and J by 5 bases; unmatched bases: 8. For the CDR3, the DNA is TGTGCCAGCACCACCCCCGGGACTAGCGACAATGAGCAGTTCTTC. It translates to CASTTPGTSDNEQFF.

This rearrangement joins TRBV21-1 to TRBJ2-2; the D segment call TRBD2 is taken from the table without a DNA check. TRBV21-1 is a pseudogene segment. The CDR3 runs 17 residues. The CDR3 DNA sequence: TGTGCCAGCGCCACGGAACTAGCGGGGGCTAACACCGGGGAGCTGTTTTTT. Its translation: CASATELAGANTGELFF.

The gene calls are TRBV28 and TRBJ2-7; TRBD2 matches 9 bases. Germline V CDR1 and CDR2: MDHEN, SYDVKM. Trimming at V came to 7 bases and at J to 0 bases, leaving 19 bases not matched to a gene. The CDR3 covers 19 residues. The CDR3 nucleotides are TGTGCCAGCAACCTCCCTGTCCGCACTAGCGGGCTGAGCTCCTACGAGCAGTACTTC. Residues: CASNLPVRTSGLSSYEQYF.

The rearrangement links TRBV5-1 to TRBJ1-5; 9 nucleotides agree with TRBD1. This CDR3 comprises 15 residues. J lost 5 bases, V lost 4 bases, and 7 bases had no gene match. The germline V gene encodes CDR1 SGHRS and CDR2 YFSETQ. The CDR3 nucleotides are TGCGCCAGCAGCCAGACAGGGGGGTTTGATCAGCCCCAGCATTTT. The encoded protein is CASSQTGGFDQPQHF.

The chain couples TRBV7-2 to TRBJ1-1, with TRBD1 identical over 7 bases. J lost 4 bases, V lost 0 bases, and 2 bases had no gene match. CDR3 length: 14 residues. Germline lookup yields CDR1 SGHTA and CDR2 FQGNSA. The CDR3 loop reads CASSLAQGGTEAFF. The CDR3 DNA reads as TGTGCCAGCAGCTTAGCTCAGGGGGGCACTGAAGCTTTCTTT.

The genes are TRBV7-6 and TRBJ2-3, with 8 bases identical to TRBD2. With V trimmed by 2 bases and J by 2 bases, 6 bases remained unmatched. The CDR3 length is 16 residues. Germline V lookup: CDR1 SGHVS, CDR2 FNYEAQ. The CDR3 protein is CASSLWSGGYTDTQYF. In DNA, the CDR3 is TGTGCCAGCAGCTTATGGTCGGGGGGGTACACAGATACGCAGTATTTT. The full variable domain, in which reference TRBV7-6 and TRBJ2-3 provide the parts outside the CDR3, is GAGVSQSPRYKVTKRGQDVALRCDPISGHVSLYWYRQALGQGPEFLTYFNYEAQQDKSGLPNDRFSAERPEGSISTLTIQRTEQRDSAMYRCASSLWSGGYTDTQYFGPGTRLTVL.

The chain combines TRBV11-3 with TRBJ2-7, with D possibly being TRBD2 (6 bases). Per germline, CDR1 SGHNT and CDR2 YENEEA. The CDR3 has 13 amino acids. Trimming removed 5 bases at V and 8 bases at J, with 16 bases between. The CDR3 reads CASSPRESPKQYF. The CDR3 nucleotides read TGTGCCAGCAGCCCACGGGAGAGCCCGAAGCAGTACTTC.

In its sample, this clone was seen once. The chain recombines TRBV28 with TRBJ2-3, with TRBD2 identical over 7 bases. J lost 3 bases, V lost 0 bases, and 6 bases had no gene match. The CDR3 consists of 16 residues. CDR1 is MDHEN and CDR2 is SYDVKM in the germline V gene. CDR3 amino acids: CASSLWGGRGTDTQYF. The CDR3 DNA follows: TGTGCCAGCAGTTTATGGGGAGGGCGGGGAACAGATACGCAGTATTTT.

The rearrangement links TRBV11-2 to TRBJ1-1; the D gene is possibly TRBD1 (5 bases). Deletions cut 1 base from V and 1 base from J, with 13 bases between. Germline loops: CDR1 SGHAT, CDR2 FQNNGV. The CDR3 runs to 16 residues. The DNA of the CDR3 is TGTGCCAGCAGCTTAGGGCAGGGCAGTGAGAACACTGAAGCTTTCTTT. It encodes CASSLGQGSENTEAFF.

The chain carries TRBV28 and TRBJ1-1; a possible D gene is TRBD1 (5 bases). In germline, CDR1 is MDHEN, CDR2 SYDVKM. The CDR3 is made up of 14 amino acids. V was cut by 5 bases and J by 0 bases, with 10 bases left in between. The CDR3 sequence is CASSPGGMNTEAFF. The CDR3 DNA sequence: TGTGCCAGCAGTCCGGGGGGGATGAACACTGAAGCTTTCTTT.